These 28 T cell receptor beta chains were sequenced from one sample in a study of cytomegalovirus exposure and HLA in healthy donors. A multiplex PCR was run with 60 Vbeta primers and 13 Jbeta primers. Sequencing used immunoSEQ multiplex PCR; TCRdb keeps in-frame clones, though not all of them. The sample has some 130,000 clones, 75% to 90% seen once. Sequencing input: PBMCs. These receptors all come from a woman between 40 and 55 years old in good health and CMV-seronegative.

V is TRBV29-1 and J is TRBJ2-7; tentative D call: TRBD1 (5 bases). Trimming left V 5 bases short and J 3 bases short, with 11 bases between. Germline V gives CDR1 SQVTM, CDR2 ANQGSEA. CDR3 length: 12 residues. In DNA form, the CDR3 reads TGCAGCGTTAAGGACACCGGCTACGAGCAGTACTTC. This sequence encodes CSVKDTGYEQYF.

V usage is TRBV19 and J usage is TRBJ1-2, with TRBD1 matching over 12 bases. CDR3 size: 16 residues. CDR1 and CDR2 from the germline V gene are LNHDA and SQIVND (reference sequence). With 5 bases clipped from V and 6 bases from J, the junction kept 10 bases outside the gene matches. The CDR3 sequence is CASSSPGTGGRDGYTF. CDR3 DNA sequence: TGTGCCAGTAGTTCCCCCGGGACAGGGGGCAGGGATGGCTACACCTTC. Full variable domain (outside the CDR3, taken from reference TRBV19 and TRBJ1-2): DGGITQSPKYLFRKEGQNVTLSCEQNLNHDAMYWYRQDPGQGLRLIYYSQIVNDFQKGDIAEGYSVSREKKESFPLTVTSAQKNPTAFYLCASSSPGTGGRDGYTFGSGTRLTVV.

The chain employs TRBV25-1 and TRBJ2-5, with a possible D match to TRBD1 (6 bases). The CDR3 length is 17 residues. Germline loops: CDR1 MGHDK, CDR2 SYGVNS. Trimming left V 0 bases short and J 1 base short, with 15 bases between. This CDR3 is CASSEYIRAGAQETQYF. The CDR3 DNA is TGTGCCAGCAGTGAATATATTCGGGCAGGGGCCCAAGAGACCCAGTACTTC.

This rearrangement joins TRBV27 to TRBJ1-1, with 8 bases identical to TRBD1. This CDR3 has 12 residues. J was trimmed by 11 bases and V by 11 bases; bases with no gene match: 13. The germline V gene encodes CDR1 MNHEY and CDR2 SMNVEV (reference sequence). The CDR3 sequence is CAAGTGLQVAFF. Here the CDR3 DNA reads TGTGCCGCCGGGACAGGTCTTCAGGTGGCTTTCTTT.

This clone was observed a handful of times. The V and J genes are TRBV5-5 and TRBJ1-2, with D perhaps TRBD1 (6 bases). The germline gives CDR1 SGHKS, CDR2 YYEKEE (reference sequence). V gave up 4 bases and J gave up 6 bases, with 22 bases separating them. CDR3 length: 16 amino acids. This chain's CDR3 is CASSPGQTAYRDGYTF. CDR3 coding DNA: TGTGCCAGCAGCCCAGGACAGACCGCTTATCGAGATGGCTACACCTTC.

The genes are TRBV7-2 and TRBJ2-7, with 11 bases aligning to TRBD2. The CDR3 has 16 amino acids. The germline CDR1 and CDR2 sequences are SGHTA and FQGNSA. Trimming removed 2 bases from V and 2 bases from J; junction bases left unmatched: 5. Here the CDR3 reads CASSLHLAGGPYEQYF. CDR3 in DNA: TGTGCCAGCAGCTTACACTTAGCGGGAGGGCCCTACGAGCAGTACTTC.

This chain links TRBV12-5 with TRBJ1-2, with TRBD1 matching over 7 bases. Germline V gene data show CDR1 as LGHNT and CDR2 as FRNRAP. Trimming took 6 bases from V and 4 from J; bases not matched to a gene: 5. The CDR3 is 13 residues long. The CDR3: CASGMGQSYGYTF. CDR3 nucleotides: TGTGCTAGTGGCATGGGACAGAGCTATGGCTACACCTTC.

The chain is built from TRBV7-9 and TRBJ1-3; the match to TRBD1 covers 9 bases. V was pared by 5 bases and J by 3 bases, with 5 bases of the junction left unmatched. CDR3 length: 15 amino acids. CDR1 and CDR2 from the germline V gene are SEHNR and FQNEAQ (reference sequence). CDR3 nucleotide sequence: TGTGCCAGCAGCCCGGGGACAGGGTTTGGAAACACCATATATTTT. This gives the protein CASSPGTGFGNTIYF.

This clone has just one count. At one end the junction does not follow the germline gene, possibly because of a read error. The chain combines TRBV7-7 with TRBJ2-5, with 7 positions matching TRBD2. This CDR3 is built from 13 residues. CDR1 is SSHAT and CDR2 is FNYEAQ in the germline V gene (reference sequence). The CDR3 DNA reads TGTGCTAGCAGCTTAAGCGGGAAAGAGACCCAGTACTTC. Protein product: CASSLSGKETQYF.

The CDR3 here is CAIPGPEGGGYTF. The CDR3 DNA sequence: TGTGCCATCCCAGGGCCGGAGGGAGGAGGCTACACCTTC. This chain joins TRBV10-3 and TRBJ1-2, with D perhaps TRBD1 (5 bases). The V gene lost 8 bases and the J gene lost 8 bases, with 18 bases spanning the gap. The V gene's germline CDR1 is ENHRY and CDR2 SYGVKD. The CDR3 extends over 13 amino acids.

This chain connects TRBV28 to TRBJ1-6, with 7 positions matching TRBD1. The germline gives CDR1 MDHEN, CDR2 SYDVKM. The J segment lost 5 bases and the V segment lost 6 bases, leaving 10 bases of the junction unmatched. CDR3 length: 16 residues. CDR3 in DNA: TGTGCCAGCAGAGATGGGACAGCACTTAATAATTCACCCCTCCACTTT. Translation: CASRDGTALNNSPLHF.

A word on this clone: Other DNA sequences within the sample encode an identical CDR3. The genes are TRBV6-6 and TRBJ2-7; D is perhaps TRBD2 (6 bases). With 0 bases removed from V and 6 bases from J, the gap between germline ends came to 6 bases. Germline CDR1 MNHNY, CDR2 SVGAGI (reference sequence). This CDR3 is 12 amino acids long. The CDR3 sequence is CASSYSGGEQYF. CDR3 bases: TGTGCCAGCAGTTACTCGGGGGGCGAGCAGTACTTC.

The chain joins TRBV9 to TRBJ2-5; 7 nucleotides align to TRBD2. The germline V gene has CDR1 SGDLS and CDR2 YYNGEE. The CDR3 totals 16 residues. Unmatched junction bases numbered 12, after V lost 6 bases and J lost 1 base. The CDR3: CASTPRGEGLQETQYF. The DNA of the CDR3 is TGTGCCAGCACCCCGCGAGGGGAGGGCCTCCAAGAGACCCAGTACTTC.

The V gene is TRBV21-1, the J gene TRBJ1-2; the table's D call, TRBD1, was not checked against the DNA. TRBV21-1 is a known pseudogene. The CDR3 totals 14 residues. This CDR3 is CASSLRTANYGYTF. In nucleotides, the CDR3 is TGTGCCAGCAGCTTGCGGACAGCTAACTATGGCTACACCTTC.

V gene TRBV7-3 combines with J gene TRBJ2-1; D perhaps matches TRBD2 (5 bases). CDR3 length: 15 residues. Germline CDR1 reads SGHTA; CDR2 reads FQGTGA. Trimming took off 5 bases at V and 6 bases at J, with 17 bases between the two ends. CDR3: CASSPSRRPINEQFF. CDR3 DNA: TGTGCCAGCAGCCCGTCGCGGAGGCCTATCAATGAGCAGTTCTTC. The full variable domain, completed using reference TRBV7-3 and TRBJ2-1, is GAGVSQTPSNKVTEKGKYVELRCDPISGHTALYWYRQSLGQGPEFLIYFQGTGAADDSGLPNDRFFAVRPEGSVSTLKIQRTERGDSAVYLCASSPSRRPINEQFFGPGTRLTVL.

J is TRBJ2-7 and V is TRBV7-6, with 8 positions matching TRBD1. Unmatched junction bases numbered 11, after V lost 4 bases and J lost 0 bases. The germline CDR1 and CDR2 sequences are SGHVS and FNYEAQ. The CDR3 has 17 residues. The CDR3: CASSSLGQGPSSYEQYF. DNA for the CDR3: TGTGCCAGCAGCTCACTAGGACAGGGACCCTCCTCCTACGAGCAGTACTTC. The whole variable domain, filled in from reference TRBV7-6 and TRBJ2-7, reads GAGVSQSPRYKVTKRGQDVALRCDPISGHVSLYWYRQALGQGPEFLTYFNYEAQQDKSGLPNDRFSAERPEGSISTLTIQRTEQRDSAMYRCASSSLGQGPSSYEQYFGPGTRLTVT.

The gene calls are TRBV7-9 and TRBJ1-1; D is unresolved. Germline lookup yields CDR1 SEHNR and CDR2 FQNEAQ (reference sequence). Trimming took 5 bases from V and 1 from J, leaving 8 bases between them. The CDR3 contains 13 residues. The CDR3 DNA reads TGTGCCAGCAGCCGTGACTGGAACACTGAAGCTTTCTTT. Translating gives CASSRDWNTEAFF.

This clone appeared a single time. The CDR3, as DNA: TGTGCCAGCAGCAGCCTCGACAGGAGTACTGACAATGAGCAGTTCTTC. Translated: CASSSLDRSTDNEQFF. The genes are TRBV27 and TRBJ2-1; the D gene is possibly TRBD1 (6 bases). Trimming took 6 bases from V and 5 from J, leaving 20 bases between them. The CDR3 runs 16 residues. Germline V gene data show CDR1 as MNHEY and CDR2 as SMNVEV (reference sequence).

As DNA, the CDR3 is TGTGCCAGGGTAGACAGCGCAAACACTGAAGCTTTCTTT. It is translated as CARVDSANTEAFF. This chain joins TRBV6-4 and TRBJ1-1; perhaps TRBD1 as D (5 bases). The V and J ends lost 9 bases and 2 bases respectively, with 13 bases between them. Germline CDR1 reads MRHNA; CDR2 reads SNTAGT. This CDR3 contains 13 residues.

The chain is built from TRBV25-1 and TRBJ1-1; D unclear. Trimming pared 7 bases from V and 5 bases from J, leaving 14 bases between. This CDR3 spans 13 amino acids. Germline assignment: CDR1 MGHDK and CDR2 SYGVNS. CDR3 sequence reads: CASTRHSLTEAFF. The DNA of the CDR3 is TGTGCCAGCACCAGGCACAGCCTGACTGAAGCTTTCTTT. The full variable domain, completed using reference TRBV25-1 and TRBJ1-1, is EADIYQTPRYLVIGTGKKITLECSQTMGHDKMYWYQQDPGMELHLIHYSYGVNSTEKGDLSSESTVSRIRTEHFPLTLESARPSHTSQYLCASTRHSLTEAFFGQGTRLTVV.

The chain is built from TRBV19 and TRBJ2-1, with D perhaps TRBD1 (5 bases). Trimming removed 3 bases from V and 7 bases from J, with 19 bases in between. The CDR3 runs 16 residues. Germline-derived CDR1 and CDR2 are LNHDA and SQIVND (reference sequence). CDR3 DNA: TGTGCCAGTAGTATGGGGCTCCCGATGAGCCCAAATGAGCAGTTCTTC. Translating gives CASSMGLPMSPNEQFF.

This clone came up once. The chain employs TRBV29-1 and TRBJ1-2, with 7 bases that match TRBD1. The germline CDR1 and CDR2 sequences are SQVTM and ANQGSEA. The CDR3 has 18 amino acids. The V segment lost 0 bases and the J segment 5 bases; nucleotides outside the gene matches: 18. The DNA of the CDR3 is TGCAGCGTTGAAGACGAGACAGGGCTCATTTCGTCCCCATATGGCTACACCTTC. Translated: CSVEDETGLISSPYGYTF.

The CDR3 DNA sequence: TGTGCCAGCAGCTACATCGGGACTCCGAGCGGTGAAGCTTTCTTT. It encodes CASSYIGTPSGEAFF. The chain employs TRBV7-2 and TRBJ1-1; D is possibly TRBD1 (5 bases). V lost 4 bases and J 7 bases, leaving 19 bases between the germline ends. This CDR3 spans 15 amino acids. Germline values: CDR1 SGHTA, CDR2 FQGNSA.

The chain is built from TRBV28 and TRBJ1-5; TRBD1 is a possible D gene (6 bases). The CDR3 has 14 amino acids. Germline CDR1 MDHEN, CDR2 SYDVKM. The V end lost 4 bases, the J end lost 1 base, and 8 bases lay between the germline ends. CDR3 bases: TGTGCCAGCAGTTCCGGACAGAGCAATCAGCCCCAGCATTTT. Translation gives CASSSGQSNQPQHF.

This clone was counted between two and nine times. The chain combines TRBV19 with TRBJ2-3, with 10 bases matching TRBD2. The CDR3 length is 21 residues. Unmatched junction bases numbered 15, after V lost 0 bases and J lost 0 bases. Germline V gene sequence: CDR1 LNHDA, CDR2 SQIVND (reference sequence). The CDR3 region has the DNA TGTGCCAGTAGTATAGATCGGGCTAGCGGGGGTCCGCCGCTTAGCACAGATACGCAGTATTTT. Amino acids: CASSIDRASGGPPLSTDTQYF.

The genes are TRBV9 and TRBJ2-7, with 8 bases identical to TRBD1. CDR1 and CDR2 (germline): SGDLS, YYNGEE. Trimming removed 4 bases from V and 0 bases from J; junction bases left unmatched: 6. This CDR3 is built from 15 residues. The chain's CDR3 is CASSIATGGSYEQYF. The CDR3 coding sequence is TGTGCCAGCAGCATTGCCACAGGGGGCTCCTACGAGCAGTACTTC.

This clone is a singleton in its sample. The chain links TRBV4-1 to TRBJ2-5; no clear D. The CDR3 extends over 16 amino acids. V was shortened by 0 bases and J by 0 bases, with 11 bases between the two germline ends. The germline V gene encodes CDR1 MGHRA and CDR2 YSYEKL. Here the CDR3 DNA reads TGCGCCAGCAGCCAAGATCTTTACGGGTACCAAGAGACCCAGTACTTC. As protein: CASSQDLYGYQETQYF.

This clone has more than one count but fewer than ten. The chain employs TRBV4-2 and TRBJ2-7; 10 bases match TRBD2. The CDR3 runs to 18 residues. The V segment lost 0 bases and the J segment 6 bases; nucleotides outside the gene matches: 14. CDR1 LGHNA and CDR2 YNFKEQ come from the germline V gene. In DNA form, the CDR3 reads TGTGCCAGCAGCCAAGATAGTGGGAGCGGGGGGGCCCGCCGCGAGCAGTACTTC. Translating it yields CASSQDSGSGGARREQYF.